The rows below give T cell receptor beta chains drawn from one sample of a study of blood T cell repertoires in COVID-19. Data came from immunoSEQ multiplex PCR; TCRdb stores just in-frame clones and leaves some out. The repertoire holds about 48,000 clones, 65% to 90% seen once, with about 3% in the top ten. The sequencing sample was made of peripheral blood. All receptors derive from a woman of 80 years or more with COVID-19, enrolled during active disease. CDR3s include the opening cysteine and the closing phenylalanine or tryptophan. The order of the fields is D gene, V gene, clone size, J gene, CDR3 protein, CDR3 DNA. D genes are given only for firm matches. Some rows mark clone size as missing; the rest say once, few, many or name a class of expanded clone.

TRBD2	TRBV5-1	-	TRBJ2-3	CASSPSSGGALDTQYF	TGCGCCAGCAGCCCCTCTAGCGGGGGGGCCCTAGATACGCAGTATTTT
-	TRBV6-6	-	TRBJ2-2	CASSGLNSGELFF	TGTGCCAGCAGTGGGCTTAATTCCGGGGAGCTGTTTTTT
-	TRBV21-1	-	TRBJ1-2	CASSKALLGQGFSNYGYTF	TGTGCCAGCAGCAAAGCGCTTTTAGGACAGGGATTTTCTAACTATGGCTACACCTTC
-	TRBV18	-	TRBJ2-7	CASSPGQGSYEQYF	TGTGCCAGCTCACCGGGCCAGGGGTCCTACGAGCAGTACTTC
TRBD1	TRBV7-9	-	TRBJ1-1	CASSLETGKAFF	TGTGCCAGCAGCTTAGAGACAGGGAAAGCTTTCTTT
-	TRBV19	-	TRBJ1-3	CATSLGGHSGNTIYF	TGTGCCACTTCCCTAGGCGGTCATTCTGGAAACACCATATATTTT
TRBD2	TRBV3-1/TRBV3-2	-	TRBJ2-3	CASSQDGMSAGGSTDTQYF	TGTGCCAGCAGCCAAGATGGTATGTCGGCGGGGGGGTCCACAGATACGCAGTATTTT
-	TRBV19	few	TRBJ1-4	CASSNTGATNEKLFF	TGTGCCAGTAGCAACACAGGAGCAACTAATGAAAAACTGTTTTTT
-	TRBV29-1	-	TRBJ1-1	CSVWRVNTEAFF	TGCAGCGTGTGGAGGGTGAACACTGAAGCTTTCTTT
-	TRBV18	-	TRBJ2-7	CASSPVQGIDYEQYF	TGTGCCAGCTCACCAGTACAGGGCATCGATTACGAGCAGTACTTC
TRBD1	TRBV6-4	once	TRBJ1-1	CASSGTGETEAFF	TGTGCCAGCAGTGGAACAGGGGAAACTGAAGCTTTCTTT
TRBD1	TRBV5-1	-	TRBJ1-3	CASSTGGAGNTIYF	TGCGCCAGCAGCACAGGGGGAGCGGGAAACACCATATATTTT
TRBD1	TRBV18	-	TRBJ1-6	CASSRDSLNSPLHF	TGTGCCAGCTCGCGGGACAGCCTAAATTCACCCCTCCACTTT
TRBD1	TRBV6-6	-	TRBJ2-3	CASSRNRGSDTQYF	TGTGCCAGCAGTAGAAACAGGGGTTCGGATACGCAGTATTTT
TRBD1	TRBV19	-	TRBJ2-1	CASRSRDRPSNEQFF	TGTGCCAGTAGGTCCCGGGACAGGCCGTCCAATGAGCAGTTCTTC
-	TRBV11-3	-	TRBJ1-4	CASSSQQGEKLFF	TGTGCCAGCAGCTCCCAACAGGGAGAAAAACTGTTTTTT
TRBD1	TRBV3-1/TRBV3-2	-	TRBJ1-1	CASSRGHQNTEAFF	TGTGCCAGCTCTAGGGGGCACCAGAACACTGAAGCTTTCTTT
-	TRBV2	-	TRBJ2-6	CASGRQAISGANVLTF	TGTGCCAGCGGCCGACAGGCAATCTCTGGGGCCAACGTCCTGACTTTC
TRBD2	TRBV27	once	TRBJ2-7	CASSFAALAGVYEQYF	TGTGCCAGCAGTTTTGCCGCACTAGCGGGAGTCTACGAGCAGTACTTC
TRBD2	TRBV19	once	TRBJ2-1	CASIATSGGNEQFF	TGTGCCAGTATTGCGACTAGCGGGGGAAATGAGCAGTTCTTC
TRBD1	TRBV6-5	-	TRBJ1-2	CASSYTGQGGGYTF	TGTGCCAGCAGTTACACAGGACAGGGGGGAGGCTACACCTTC
TRBD1	TRBV3-1/TRBV3-2	-	TRBJ1-1	CASSQALGQVNTEAFF	TGTGCCAGCAGCCAAGCGTTAGGACAGGTGAACACTGAAGCTTTCTTT
TRBD2	TRBV29-1	-	TRBJ2-5	CSVGLADTIETQYF	TGCAGCGTGGGACTAGCAGACACAATAGAGACCCAGTACTTC
-	TRBV11-3	few	TRBJ2-3	CASSLGYTTGTDTQYF	TGTGCCAGCAGCTTAGGATACACAACCGGCACAGATACGCAGTATTTT
TRBD1	TRBV2	-	TRBJ1-5	CASRTWDRGTRGNQPQHF	TGTGCCAGCAGGACCTGGGACAGGGGAACGAGGGGCAATCAGCCCCAGCATTTT
-	TRBV7-9	-	TRBJ1-1	CASSLAIFNFTEAFF	TGTGCCAGCAGCTTAGCCATTTTTAACTTCACTGAAGCTTTCTTT
TRBD1	TRBV5-4	-	TRBJ2-5	CASSLGDRGRRETQYF	TGTGCCAGCAGCTTGGGGGACAGGGGACGGCGAGAGACCCAGTACTTC
-	TRBV30	-	TRBJ2-7	CAWSVPPLRGGRGGYEQYF	TGTGCCTGGAGTGTCCCCCCCCTACGCGGGGGTCGAGGGGGCTACGAGCAGTACTTC
-	TRBV28	-	TRBJ1-2	CASSSNYGYTF	TGTGCCAGCAGTTCGAACTATGGCTACACCTTC
TRBD1	TRBV10-2	-	TRBJ1-5	CASSDRALNQPQHF	TGCGCCAGCTCGGACAGGGCCCTAAATCAGCCCCAGCATTTT
TRBD1	TRBV18	-	TRBJ1-5	CASSQGDRGSVSQHF	TGTGCCAGCTCACAGGGGGACAGGGGCTCTGTTAGCCAGCATTTT
TRBD2	TRBV6-5	-	TRBJ2-1	CASSRTSGSMGEQFF	TGTGCCAGCAGCCGGACTAGCGGGAGTATGGGGGAGCAGTTCTTC
-	TRBV18	-	TRBJ2-5	CASSPFGPGETQYF	TGTGCCAGCTCACCATTTGGTCCCGGAGAGACCCAGTACTTC
-	TRBV2	once	TRBJ2-1	CASSVRSPLSSYNEQFF	TGTGCCAGCAGTGTTAGAAGCCCCTTAAGCTCCTACAATGAGCAGTTCTTC
-	TRBV5-1	-	TRBJ1-6	CASSPDGGNSPLHF	TGCGCCAGCAGCCCGGACGGGGGGAATTCACCCCTCCACTTT
-	TRBV9	-	TRBJ2-7	CASSVGQAPLYEQYF	TGTGCCAGCAGCGTAGGGCAGGCGCCGCTCTACGAGCAGTACTTC
TRBD1	TRBV6-5	-	TRBJ1-5	CASSPKGAGQPQHF	TGTGCCAGCAGCCCAAAGGGGGCAGGTCAGCCCCAGCATTTT
-	TRBV7-2	-	TRBJ2-4	CASSRPYENIQYF	TGTGCCAGCAGTCGTCCCTATGAAAACATTCAGTACTTC
TRBD2	TRBV3-1/TRBV3-2	once	TRBJ2-7	CASSQGLAGSYEQYF	TGTGCCAGCAGCCAGGGACTAGCGGGTTCCTACGAGCAGTACTTC
-	TRBV7-2	-	TRBJ1-5	CASSPPQGNQPQHF	TGTGCCAGCAGCCCGCCTCAGGGCAATCAGCCCCAGCATTTT